One sample yielded the 26 T cell receptor beta chains listed below, sequenced in a study of T cells in Graves' hyperthyroidism and ophthalmopathy. RNA transcripts were the template for amplifying TCR beta CDR3 regions. HTBI primers were the set used in a first-round RT-PCR of the TCR CDR3. TCRdb analysed the multiplex PCR reads with MiXCR anew, one entry per CDR3 protein. The repertoire holds under 550,000 distinct CDR3 sequences, with around 15% as singletons. The specimen sequenced was blood. Source of these receptors: a woman aged 18-29 years with Graves' hyperthyroidism.

The CDR3 sequence is CASGWTGFTYEQYF. The CDR3 DNA reads as TGTGCCAGTGGGTGGACAGGGTTTACCTACGAGCAGTACTTC. V is TRBV19 and J is TRBJ2-7, with 8 bases that match TRBD1. Germline V CDR1 and CDR2: LNHDA, SQIVND (reference sequence). The junction had 8 bases not matched to a gene; V was cut back by 8 bases and J by 2 bases. This CDR3 has 14 residues.

The V gene is TRBV5-5, the J gene TRBJ1-4, with D tentatively TRBD1 (5 bases). Trimming pared 0 bases from V and 5 bases from J, leaving 17 bases between. CDR3 size: 17 residues. The germline gives CDR1 SGHKS, CDR2 YYEKEE (reference sequence). The CDR3, as DNA: TGTGCCAGCAGCTTGGACGTTGAAAGGGGTGGGAATGAAAAACTGTTTTTT. Encoded protein: CASSLDVERGGNEKLFF.

As for this clonotype: A read error is possible here, since a much larger clone lies one base away. The V and J genes are TRBV27 and TRBJ1-5, with D possibly TRBD1 on 6 matching bases. Trimming took off 2 bases at V and 5 bases at J, with 13 bases between the two ends. This CDR3 has 15 residues. CDR1 and CDR2 (germline): MNHEY, SMNVEV (reference sequence). CDR3 protein: CASSLSQGSDQPQHF. CDR3 DNA: TGTGCCAGCAGTTTAAGTCAGGGGAGCGATCAGCCCCAGCATTTT.

This clonotype was observed at least ten times. The chain has TRBV6-2 or TRBV6-3 and TRBJ1-6; D remains ambiguous. V shed 4 bases and J shed 7 bases, with 14 bases lying between them. This CDR3 contains 15 residues. The germline V gene has CDR1 MNHEY and CDR2 SVGEGT. The CDR3 sequence: CASSSAILQNSPLHF. The DNA for the CDR3 is TGTGCCAGCAGTTCCGCGATCCTACAGAATTCACCCCTCCACTTT.

V gene TRBV6-4 combines with J gene TRBJ1-2; 8 bases map to TRBD1. V shed 10 bases, J shed 4 bases, and the junction held 11 bases outside the gene matches. Germline V gene sequence: CDR1 MRHNA, CDR2 SNTAGT. The length of the CDR3 is 14 residues. CDR3 in DNA: TGTGCCATCAGCCGTGTCAGGGGGCCCTATGGCTACACCTTC. It specifies CAISRVRGPYGYTF.

The table lists this clonotype with a few counts. A much larger clonotype is one base distant, so this may be a read error. The chain has TRBV12-3 or TRBV12-4 and TRBJ2-5, with D tentatively TRBD2 (6 bases). The CDR3 has 13 amino acids. With 5 bases removed from V and 7 bases from J, the gap between germline ends came to 14 bases. The CDR3 here is CASSPTRRGTQYF. CDR3 coding DNA: TGTGCCAGCAGTCCGACCCGGAGGGGGACCCAGTACTTC.

This clonotype was seen at least ten times. This chain links TRBV7-8 with TRBJ2-3; no definite D call. Germline CDR1 and CDR2: SGHVS and FQNEAQ. V lost 0 bases to trimming and J lost 4 bases, with 8 bases between them. This CDR3 contains 14 residues. CDR3 in DNA: TGTGCCAGCAGCTTAGCGGCTAGTCCAGATACGCAGTATTTT. Protein product: CASSLAASPDTQYF. Variable domain in full (rest from reference TRBV7-8 and TRBJ2-3): GAGVSQSPRYKVAKRGQDVALRCDPISGHVSLFWYQQALGQGPEFLTYFQNEAQLDKSGLPSDRFFAERPEGSVSTLKIQRTQQEDSAVYLCASSLAASPDTQYFGPGTRLTVL.

This clonotype was observed a few times. V usage is TRBV6-9 and J usage is TRBJ1-4; 7 bases map to TRBD1. Germline V CDR1 and CDR2: MNHGY, SVAAGI. Trimming removed 3 bases from V and 12 bases from J; junction bases left unmatched: 10. The CDR3 extends over 14 amino acids. In DNA form, the CDR3 reads TGTGCCAGCAGTTACGGGACAGTTGGTGGAGAACTGTTTTTT. This sequence encodes CASSYGTVGGELFF.

The sample holds many counts of this clonotype. The rearrangement joins TRBV20-1 to TRBJ2-3, with D unresolved. This CDR3 is 10 amino acids long. V was trimmed by 6 bases and J by 5 bases, leaving 6 bases between them. Germline V gene data show CDR1 as DFQATT and CDR2 as SNEGSKA (reference sequence). The CDR3 DNA follows: TGCAGTGCGGGGATAGATACGCAGTATTTT. It translates to CSAGIDTQYF.

This clonotype is a singleton in its sample. The DNA is left out, because the CDR3 cannot be placed on it with certainty; the CDR3 is given as TCRdb lists it. This chain joins TRBV12-3 or TRBV12-4 and TRBJ2-7; no check of the table's D call, TRBD1, against the DNA was made. The CDR3 length is 20 residues, termini included. The CDR3 here is CASSIYLCSVVTGATYEQYF.

This clonotype was seen a handful of times. This chain joins TRBV5-6 and TRBJ2-2, with TRBD2 matching over 10 bases. The CDR3 is 17 residues long. The germline V gene has CDR1 SGHDT and CDR2 YYEEEE. The V and J ends lost 0 bases and 6 bases, in that order; junction bases with no gene match: 8. The CDR3 reads CASSLGLAGVLSGELFF. The CDR3 nucleotides read TGTGCCAGCAGCTTGGGCCTAGCGGGAGTCCTATCCGGGGAGCTGTTTTTT.

V and J are TRBV14 and TRBJ2-3; 9 bases fit TRBD2. Germline CDR1 and CDR2: SGHDN and FVKESK. Trimming removed 1 base from V and 8 bases from J; junction bases left unmatched: 7. The CDR3 runs 15 residues. In DNA form, the CDR3 reads TGTGCCAGCAGCCAAGTCTTGGCTAGCGGGGTTACGCAGTATTTT. It is translated as CASSQVLASGVTQYF.

This clonotype was observed many times. The gene calls are TRBV30 and TRBJ1-1, with a possible D match to TRBD1 (6 bases). V was cut by 2 bases and J by 4 bases, with 14 bases left in between. The CDR3 loop spans 14 amino acids. Germline CDR1 is GTSNPN and CDR2 is SVGIG (reference sequence). The CDR3 loop is CAWSFTGFGTEAFF. The CDR3 nucleotides read TGTGCCTGGAGTTTCACAGGGTTCGGCACTGAAGCTTTCTTT.

This clonotype has ten or more counts. The chain uses TRBV6-1 and TRBJ2-5; D possibly matches TRBD1 or TRBD2 (5 bases each). CDR1 and CDR2 (germline): MNHNS, SASEGT. This CDR3 has 15 amino acids. Trimming cost V 5 bases and J 7 bases, with 20 bases left between them. The DNA of the CDR3 is TGTGCCAGCAGTATGGACACCACGGCGGGTGGGACCCAGTACTTC. The encoded protein is CASSMDTTAGGTQYF.

This sequence joins TRBV20-1 and TRBJ1-1; 12 positions agree with TRBD1. The ends lost 5 bases at V and 1 base at J; junction bases unmatched: 8. The germline gives CDR1 DFQATT, CDR2 SNEGSKA (reference sequence). This CDR3 contains 16 residues. This CDR3 is CSAHGTGGAGNTEAFF. CDR3 bases: TGCAGTGCTCACGGGACAGGGGGCGCGGGGAACACTGAAGCTTTCTTT.

This clonotype appeared many times. The V and J genes are TRBV12-3 or TRBV12-4 and TRBJ2-7; 9 bases agree with TRBD1. This CDR3 contains 14 residues. The trim removed 3 bases at V and 7 bases at J, leaving 7 bases unmatched. The CDR3 nucleotides read TGTGCCAGCAGTTTCGGGACAGGGCGCCTGGAGCAGTACTTC. This sequence encodes CASSFGTGRLEQYF.

The rearrangement uses TRBV10-2 and TRBJ2-1, with D maybe TRBD1 (5 bases). The V gene's germline CDR1 is WSHSY and CDR2 SAAADI. This CDR3 contains 12 residues. The V end lost 3 bases, the J end lost 6 bases, and 6 bases lay between the germline ends. This CDR3 reads CASSEQANEQFF. CDR3 DNA sequence: TGCGCCAGCAGTGAACAGGCCAATGAGCAGTTCTTC.

The genes are TRBV7-9 and TRBJ1-4; D may be TRBD1 (5 bases). CDR1 and CDR2 from the germline V gene are SEHNR and FQNEAQ (reference sequence). The length of the CDR3 is 14 residues. Trimming removed 5 bases at V and 4 bases at J, with 11 bases between. The CDR3 bases are TGTGCCAGCAGCATCGGGACCCTTAATGAAAAACTGTTTTTT. This translates into CASSIGTLNEKLFF.

This clonotype has more than one count but fewer than ten. This sequence joins TRBV6-1 and TRBJ2-7; a weak D match, TRBD1 (6 bases). This CDR3 has 14 amino acids. The V gene's germline CDR1 is MNHNS and CDR2 SASEGT. Trimming stripped 8 bases from V and 2 bases from J, with 16 bases between. This CDR3 is CASGLTGSTYEQYF. The CDR3 coding sequence is TGTGCCAGCGGACTGACAGGCTCGACCTACGAGCAGTACTTC.

In this sample, this clonotype turned up a few times. V usage is TRBV6-1 and J usage is TRBJ1-2; D uncertain. V was clipped by 5 bases and J by 0 bases, with 13 bases between them. The germline CDR1 and CDR2 sequences are MNHNS and SASEGT. The CDR3 is 15 residues long. The chain's CDR3 is CASSSRDGTNYGYTF. CDR3 in DNA: TGTGCCAGCAGTTCCCGAGACGGCACTAACTATGGCTACACCTTC.

This clonotype appeared many times. CDR3 nucleotide sequence: TGTGCCTGGGCGACAGGGGGGCACACAGATACGCAGTATTTT. It is translated as CAWATGGHTDTQYF. This chain joins TRBV30 and TRBJ2-3; TRBD1 matches at 9 bases. The CDR3 spans 14 residues. The germline gives CDR1 GTSNPN, CDR2 SVGIG (reference sequence). J was trimmed by 2 bases and V by 5 bases; bases with no gene match: 5.

The V and J genes are TRBV19 and TRBJ1-2, with 7 bases matching TRBD1. This CDR3 is 15 amino acids long. V gave up 3 bases and J gave up 0 bases; unmatched junction bases: 4. Germline-derived CDR1 and CDR2 are LNHDA and SQIVND (reference sequence). This CDR3 reads CASSMGQRPNYGYTF. CDR3 coding DNA: TGTGCCAGTAGTATGGGACAGCGACCTAACTATGGCTACACCTTC.

This clonotype was counted between two and nine times. This chain connects TRBV12-3 or TRBV12-4 to TRBJ2-2; 9 nucleotides align to TRBD2. CDR3 length: 16 residues. Losses at the gene ends were 6 bases for V and 6 bases for J; bases not matched to a gene: 11. The CDR3 region is CASSRSGSLGPGELFF. CDR3 sequence (DNA): TGTGCCAGCAGCCGTAGCGGGAGCTTGGGTCCCGGGGAGCTGTTTTTT.

This clonotype was seen repeatedly, ten times or more. This chain uses TRBV10-3 with TRBJ2-7, with 9 bases fitting TRBD1. This CDR3 is built from 15 residues. The ends lost 2 bases at V and 6 bases at J; junction bases unmatched: 8. Germline CDR1 reads ENHRY; CDR2 reads SYGVKD. In nucleotides, the CDR3 is TGTGCCATCAGTGAGCTCTCCGGACAGGGGCCCGAGCAGTACTTC. Residues: CAISELSGQGPEQYF.

This clonotype has ten or more counts. The gene calls are TRBV7-2 and TRBJ2-7; TRBD1 matches at 8 bases. V gave up 5 bases and J gave up 5 bases; unmatched junction bases: 8. CDR1 is SGHTA, CDR2 FQGNSA, per germline. The CDR3 has 14 amino acids. In nucleotides, the CDR3 is TGTGCCAGCAGCCAGGGACAGGACATCGACGAGCAGTACTTC. It specifies CASSQGQDIDEQYF.

This sequence joins TRBV6-1 and TRBJ2-1, with 8 bases lining up with TRBD2. Trimming at V came to 4 bases and at J to 3 bases, leaving 5 bases not matched to a gene. Looked up from germline, CDR1 is MNHNS and CDR2 is SASEGT. The CDR3 is 15 residues long. For the CDR3, the DNA is TGTGCCAGCAGTGGGGGACTAGGTAACTACAATGAGCAGTTCTTC. Translating it yields CASSGGLGNYNEQFF.